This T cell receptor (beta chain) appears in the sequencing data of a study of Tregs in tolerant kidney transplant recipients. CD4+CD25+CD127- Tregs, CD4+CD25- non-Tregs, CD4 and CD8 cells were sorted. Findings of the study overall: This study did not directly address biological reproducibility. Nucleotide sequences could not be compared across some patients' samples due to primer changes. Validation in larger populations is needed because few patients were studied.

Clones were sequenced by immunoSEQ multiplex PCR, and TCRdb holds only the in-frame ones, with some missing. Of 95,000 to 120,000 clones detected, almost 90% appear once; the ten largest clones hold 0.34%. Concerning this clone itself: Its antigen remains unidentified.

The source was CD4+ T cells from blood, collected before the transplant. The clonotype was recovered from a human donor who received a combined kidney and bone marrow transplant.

The DNA of the CDR3 is TGTGCCAGCAGCGCTAGCGGGGGAGACGACGAGCAGTTCTTC. Translated: CASSASGGDDEQFF. The chain carries TRBV7-2 and TRBJ2-1, with 10 bases that match TRBD2. The CDR3 is 14 residues long. Trimming at V came to 5 bases and at J to 10 bases, leaving 8 bases not matched to a gene. Germline V gives CDR1 SGHTA, CDR2 FQGNSA. The full variable domain, its missing parts supplied by reference TRBV7-2 and TRBJ2-1, is GAGVSQSPSNKVTEKGKDVELRCDPISGHTALYWYRQSLGQGLEFLIYFQGNSAPDKSGLPSDRFSAERTGGSVSTLTIQRTQQEDSAVYLCASSASGGDDEQFFGPGTRLTVL.